Sequencing of this T cell receptor beta chain was carried out in a study of T cell responses to AZD1222 COVID-19 vaccine. Study-level information: Analyses pooled second doses at about 4 or about 12 weeks. Whole-study findings and limits: Spike-specific TCR breadth and depth both grew after two AZD1222 doses. Among spike-specific TCRs, nearly half reportedly target unmutated variant regions.

Details on this clone: Its target is unknown.

Libraries were prepared by immunoSEQ multiplex PCR; TCRdb keeps only in-frame clonotypes and omits some of them. There are 130,000 or so clones in the sample; around 83% occur only once, and roughly an eighth lies in the top ten. CDR1 is SNHLY and CDR2 is FYNNEI in the germline V gene. V lost 6 bases to trimming and J lost 1 base, with 7 bases between them. This CDR3 region has 13 residues. This clonotype was obtained from an adult in good health. The input for sequencing was peripheral blood, taken on day 0 of AZD1222 vaccination. The chain joins TRBV2 to TRBJ1-5; no firm D call. CDR3 bases: TGTGCCAGCAGAAGAATAAGCAATCAGCCCCAGCATTTT. Its translation: CASRRISNQPQHF. Drawing the rest from reference TRBV2 and TRBJ1-5, the complete variable domain is EPEVTQTPSHQVTQMGQEVILRCVPISNHLYFYWYRQILGQKVEFLVSFYNNEISEKSEIFDDQFSVERPDGSNFTLKIRSTKLEDSAMYFCASRRISNQPQHFGDGTRLSIL.